Following are 9 T cell receptor beta chains from one sample sequenced in a study of blood T cell repertoires in COVID-19. Assay used: immunoSEQ multiplex PCR; TCRdb lists only in-frame clones, some missing. The table lists approximately 200,000 clones, around 88% of them singletons. The sequencing sample was made of peripheral blood. The receptor set was obtained from a woman aged 25 to 39 with acute or convalescent COVID-19.

This clone was seen once. V is TRBV5-1 and J is TRBJ1-6, with D possibly being TRBD1 (5 bases). Germline V gives CDR1 SGHRS, CDR2 YFSETQ. This CDR3 comprises 15 residues. Trimming cost V 0 bases and J 7 bases, with 11 bases left between them. The CDR3: CASSLGFGGNSPLHF. The CDR3 region has the DNA TGCGCCAGCAGCTTGGGGTTTGGGGGGAATTCACCCCTCCACTTT. The whole variable domain, filled in from reference TRBV5-1 and TRBJ1-6, reads KAGVTQTPRYLIKTRGQQVTLSCSPISGHRSVSWYQQTPGQGLQFLFEYFSETQRNKGNFPGRFSGRQFSNSRSEMNVSTLELGDSALYLCASSLGFGGNSPLHFGNGTRLTVT.

The genes are TRBV28 and TRBJ1-2; D remains ambiguous. The CDR3 extends over 12 amino acids. The germline V and J ends were trimmed by 5 bases and 8 bases, with 12 bases remaining between them. CDR1 is MDHEN, CDR2 SYDVKM, per germline. CDR3 amino acids: CASSAPQAGYTF. As DNA, the CDR3 is TGTGCCAGCAGTGCGCCCCAAGCGGGCTACACCTTC.

This clone was observed many times. The chain recombines TRBV28 with TRBJ1-1, with 7 bases aligning to TRBD1. This CDR3 comprises 16 residues. CDR1 and CDR2 from the germline V gene are MDHEN and SYDVKM. After removal of 5 bases from V and 4 bases from J, the junction contained 13 bases not matched to a gene. CDR3 region: CASSQPRQGGSTEAFF. Written as DNA, the CDR3 is TGTGCCAGCAGTCAACCCCGACAGGGTGGGAGCACTGAAGCTTTCTTT.

The chain has TRBV7-8 and TRBJ2-5, with a weak D call TRBD2 (7 bases). V gave up 3 bases and J gave up 4 bases, with 21 bases separating them. The germline V gene encodes CDR1 SGHVS and CDR2 FQNEAQ. This CDR3 spans 17 amino acids. The CDR3 region is CASSFLIRGAAAETQYF. The CDR3 nucleotides are TGTGCCAGCAGCTTTTTGATACGGGGGGCGGCCGCAGAGACCCAGTACTTC.

The chain carries TRBV4-1 and TRBJ2-1; 10 bases are shared with TRBD2. Unmatched junction bases numbered 11, after V lost 1 base and J lost 8 bases. Germline-derived CDR1 and CDR2 are MGHRA and YSYEKL. This CDR3 is built from 17 residues. The CDR3 sequence: CASSQVNILAGIYEQFF. For the CDR3, the DNA is TGCGCCAGCAGCCAAGTTAATATACTAGCGGGAATCTATGAGCAGTTCTTC.

This chain uses TRBV30 with TRBJ1-1; 7 bases map to TRBD1. The V gene's germline CDR1 is GTSNPN and CDR2 SVGIG (reference sequence). The length of the CDR3 is 13 residues. The V gene end was trimmed by 1 base and the J gene end by 1 base; junction bases not matched to a gene: 0. In nucleotides, the CDR3 is TGTGCCTGGAGTGAGGGGGCGAACACTGAAGCTTTCTTT. This sequence encodes CAWSEGANTEAFF.

The V gene is TRBV28, the J gene TRBJ1-6; no clear D gene. CDR1 and CDR2 (germline): MDHEN, SYDVKM. V gave up 8 bases and J gave up 6 bases, with 14 bases separating them. The length of the CDR3 is 14 residues. The CDR3 nucleotides read TGTGCCAGCCGGTTGGTACAGAGTAATTCACCCCTCCACTTT. Translating gives CASRLVQSNSPLHF.

CDR3 sequence reads: CSVGSSSGVSTDTQYF. CDR3 nucleotide sequence: TGCAGCGTTGGTTCGTCTAGCGGGGTTAGCACAGATACGCAGTATTTT. The V call is TRBV29-1, the J call TRBJ2-3; 9 nucleotides agree with TRBD2. After removal of 4 bases from V and 0 bases from J, the junction contained 8 bases not matched to a gene. Per germline, CDR1 SQVTM and CDR2 ANQGSEA. The CDR3 consists of 16 residues.

This clone was seen more than once but under ten times. The rearrangement joins TRBV30 to TRBJ2-3; the match to TRBD2 covers 7 bases. V trimming: 1 base; J trimming: 5 bases; junction bases outside the gene matches: 3. Germline V lookup: CDR1 GTSNPN, CDR2 SVGIG (reference sequence). This CDR3 spans 13 amino acids. The CDR3 bases are TGTGCCTGGAGTGCGGGAGGTAGAGATACGCAGTATTTT. Translated: CAWSAGGRDTQYF.